This T cell receptor (beta chain) was documented in a study of blood T cells in healthy people across ages. Next came a second PCR, run for about 7 to 12 cycles, which used a sample-barcoded 5' primer along with a J-beta primer mix. Carrying 12 random nucleotides, a template-switch adaptor labeled each individual cDNA molecule. TCRdb re-called the 5' RACE reads through MiXCR, storing one row per CDR3 protein. The data hold nearly 800,000 distinct CDR3 sequences, with 20% to 25% observed a single time. Germline lookup yields CDR1 SGHDT and CDR2 YYEEEE. Trimming cost V 2 bases and J 1 base, with 9 bases left between them. This CDR3 contains 14 residues. The sample was also linked to a second study, of T cells of mothers and their children. That report notes: Roughly 2.7 million TCR beta reads per child versus over 9.5 million per mother.

This clonotype was obtained from a boy aged 5-17 years in good health. The sample consisted of blood. This sequence joins TRBV5-6 and TRBJ2-5; D uncertain. For the CDR3, the DNA is TGTGCCAGCAGCTTTTTCGCCGGCCAAGAGACCCAGTACTTC. Amino acid sequence: CASSFFAGQETQYF.